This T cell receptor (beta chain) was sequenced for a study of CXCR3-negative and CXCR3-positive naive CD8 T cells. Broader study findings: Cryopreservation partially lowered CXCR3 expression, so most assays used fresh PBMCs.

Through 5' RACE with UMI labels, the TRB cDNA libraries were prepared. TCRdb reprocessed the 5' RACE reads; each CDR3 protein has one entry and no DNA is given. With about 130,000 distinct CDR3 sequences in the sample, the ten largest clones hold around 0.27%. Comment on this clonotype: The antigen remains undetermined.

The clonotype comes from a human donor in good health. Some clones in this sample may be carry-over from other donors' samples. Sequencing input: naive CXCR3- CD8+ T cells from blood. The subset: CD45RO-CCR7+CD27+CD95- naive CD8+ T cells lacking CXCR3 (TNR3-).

The CDR3 here is CASRPTSASYNEQFF. This chain uses TRBV28 with TRBJ2-1. The germline V gene has CDR1 MDHEN and CDR2 SYDVKM. The CDR3 contains 15 residues. The complete variable domain, with remaining parts taken from reference TRBV28 and TRBJ2-1, reads DVKVTQSSRYLVKRTGEKVFLECVQDMDHENMFWYRQDPGLGLRLIYFSYDVKMKEKGDIPEGYSVSREKKERFSLILESASTNQTSMYLCASRPTSASYNEQFFGPGTRLTVL.